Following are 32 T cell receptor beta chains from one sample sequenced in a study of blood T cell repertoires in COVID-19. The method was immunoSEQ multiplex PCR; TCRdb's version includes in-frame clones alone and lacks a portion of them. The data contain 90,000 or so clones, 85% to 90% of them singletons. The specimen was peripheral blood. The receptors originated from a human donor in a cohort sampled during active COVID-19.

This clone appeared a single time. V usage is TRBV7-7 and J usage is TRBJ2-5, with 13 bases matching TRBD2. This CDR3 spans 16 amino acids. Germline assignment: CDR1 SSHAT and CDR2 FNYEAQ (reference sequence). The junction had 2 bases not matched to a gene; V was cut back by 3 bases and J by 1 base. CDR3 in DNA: TGTGCCAGCAGCTTGGGACTAGCGGGAATCCAAGAGACCCAGTACTTC. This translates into CASSLGLAGIQETQYF. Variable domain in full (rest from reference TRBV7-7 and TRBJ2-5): GAGVSQSPRYKVTKRGQDVTLRCDPISSHATLYWYQQALGQGPEFLTYFNYEAQPDKSGLPSDRFSAERPEGSISTLTIQRTEQRDSAMYRCASSLGLAGIQETQYFGPGTRLLVL.

The CDR3 loop is CASSLYGTGGRGNQPQHF. CDR3 DNA: TGTGCCAGCAGTTTATACGGGACAGGGGGCAGGGGCAATCAGCCCCAGCATTTT. This chain links TRBV28 with TRBJ1-5, with 12 bases aligning to TRBD1. The V and J ends lost 1 base and 2 bases, in that order; junction bases with no gene match: 6. The CDR3 contains 18 residues. Per the germline V gene, CDR1 is MDHEN and CDR2 is SYDVKM.

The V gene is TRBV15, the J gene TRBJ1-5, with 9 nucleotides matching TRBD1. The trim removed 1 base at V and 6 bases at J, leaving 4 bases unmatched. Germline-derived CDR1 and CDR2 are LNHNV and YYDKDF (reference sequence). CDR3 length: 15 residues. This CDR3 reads CATSRGQGGFQPQHF. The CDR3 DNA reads TGTGCCACCAGCAGAGGACAGGGGGGCTTTCAGCCCCAGCATTTT.

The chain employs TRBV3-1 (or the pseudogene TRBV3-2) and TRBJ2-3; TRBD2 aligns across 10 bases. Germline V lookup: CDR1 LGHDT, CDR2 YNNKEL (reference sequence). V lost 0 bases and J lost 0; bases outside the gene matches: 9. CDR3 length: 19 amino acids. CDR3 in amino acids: CASSQDLGASGSSTDTQYF. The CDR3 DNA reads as TGTGCCAGCAGCCAAGATCTCGGGGCTAGCGGGAGTAGCACAGATACGCAGTATTTT.

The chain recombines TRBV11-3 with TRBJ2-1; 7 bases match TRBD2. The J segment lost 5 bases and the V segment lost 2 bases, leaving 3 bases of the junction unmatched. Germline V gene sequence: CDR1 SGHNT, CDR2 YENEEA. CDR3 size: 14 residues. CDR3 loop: CASSLSGVNNEQFF. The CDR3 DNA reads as TGTGCCAGCAGCTTAAGCGGGGTTAACAATGAGCAGTTCTTC.

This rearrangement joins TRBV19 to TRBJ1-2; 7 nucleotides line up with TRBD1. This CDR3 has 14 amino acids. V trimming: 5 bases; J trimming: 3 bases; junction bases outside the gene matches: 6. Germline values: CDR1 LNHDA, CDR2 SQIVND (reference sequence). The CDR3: CASSPTGLDYGYTF. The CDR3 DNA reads TGTGCCAGTAGTCCGACAGGGCTCGACTATGGCTACACCTTC.

The CDR3 region has the DNA TGTGCCAGCAGCAAACAGACAGGGGTTAAGACTGAAGCTTTCTTT. It translates to CASSKQTGVKTEAFF. The chain carries TRBV7-9 and TRBJ1-1; 8 positions agree with TRBD1. This CDR3 region has 15 residues. Trimming cost V 5 bases and J 5 bases; bases outside gene matches: 10. The V gene's germline CDR1 is SEHNR and CDR2 FQNEAQ (reference sequence).

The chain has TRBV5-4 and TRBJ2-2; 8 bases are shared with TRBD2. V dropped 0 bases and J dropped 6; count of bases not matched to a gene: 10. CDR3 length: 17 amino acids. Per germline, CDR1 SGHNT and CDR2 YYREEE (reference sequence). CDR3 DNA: TGTGCCAGCAGCTTGGACGAGGAGCGGGAGAGAGCCGGGGAGCTGTTTTTT. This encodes CASSLDEERERAGELFF.

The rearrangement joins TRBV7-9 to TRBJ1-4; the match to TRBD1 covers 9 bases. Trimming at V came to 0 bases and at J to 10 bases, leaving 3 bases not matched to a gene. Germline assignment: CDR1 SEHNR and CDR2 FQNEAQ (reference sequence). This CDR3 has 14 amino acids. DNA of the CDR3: TGTGCCAGCAGCTTAGCGGACAGGGGCGGAAAACTGTTTTTT. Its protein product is CASSLADRGGKLFF. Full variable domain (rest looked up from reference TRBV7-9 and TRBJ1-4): DTGVSQNPRHKITKRGQNVTFRCDPISEHNRLYWYRQTLGQGPEFLTYFQNEAQLEKSRLLSDRFSAERPKGSFSTLEIQRTEQGDSAMYLCASSLADRGGKLFFGSGTQLSVL.

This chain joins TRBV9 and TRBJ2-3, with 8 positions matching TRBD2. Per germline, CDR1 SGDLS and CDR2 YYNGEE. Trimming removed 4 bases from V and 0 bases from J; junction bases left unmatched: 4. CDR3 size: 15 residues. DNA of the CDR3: TGTGCCAGCAGCCCTCGGACTAGCAGCACAGATACGCAGTATTTT. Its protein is CASSPRTSSTDTQYF.

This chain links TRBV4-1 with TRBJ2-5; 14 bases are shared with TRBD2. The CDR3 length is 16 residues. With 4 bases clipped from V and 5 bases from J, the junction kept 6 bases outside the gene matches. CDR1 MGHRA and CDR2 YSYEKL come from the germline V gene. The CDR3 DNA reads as TGCGCCAGCAGCCTTCGGGGACTAGCGGGAGAGGAGACCCAGTACTTC. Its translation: CASSLRGLAGEETQYF.

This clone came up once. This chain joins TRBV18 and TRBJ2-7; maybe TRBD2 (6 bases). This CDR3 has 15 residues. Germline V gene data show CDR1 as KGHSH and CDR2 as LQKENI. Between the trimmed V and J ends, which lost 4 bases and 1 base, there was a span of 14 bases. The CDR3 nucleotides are TGTGCCAGCTCACGTTCTGGGACTTCTTCCTACGAGCAGTACTTC. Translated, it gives CASSRSGTSSYEQYF.

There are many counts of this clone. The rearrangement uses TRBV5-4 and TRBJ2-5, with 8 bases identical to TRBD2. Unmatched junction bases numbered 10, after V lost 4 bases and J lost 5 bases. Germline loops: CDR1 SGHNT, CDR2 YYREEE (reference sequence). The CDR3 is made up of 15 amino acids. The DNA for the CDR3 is TGTGCCAGCAGCGAAAAACTAGCGGAGGGGGAGACCCAGTACTTC. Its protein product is CASSEKLAEGETQYF.

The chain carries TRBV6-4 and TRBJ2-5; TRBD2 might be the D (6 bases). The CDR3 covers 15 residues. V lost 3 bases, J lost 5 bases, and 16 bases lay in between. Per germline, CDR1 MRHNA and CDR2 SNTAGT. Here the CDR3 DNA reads TGTGCCAGCAGTGAAAACGCGGGGTCGGGGGAGACCCAGTACTTC. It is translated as CASSENAGSGETQYF.

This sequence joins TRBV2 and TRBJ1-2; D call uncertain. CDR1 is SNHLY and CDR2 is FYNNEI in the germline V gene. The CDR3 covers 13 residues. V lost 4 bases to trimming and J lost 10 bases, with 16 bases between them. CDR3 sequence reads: CASSAGPGNSYTF. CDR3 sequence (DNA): TGTGCCAGCAGTGCCGGCCCAGGAAACTCCTACACCTTC. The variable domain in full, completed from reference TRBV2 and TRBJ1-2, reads EPEVTQTPSHQVTQMGQEVILRCVPISNHLYFYWYRQILGQKVEFLVSFYNNEISEKSEIFDDQFSVERPDGSNFTLKIRSTKLEDSAMYFCASSAGPGNSYTFGSGTRLTVV.

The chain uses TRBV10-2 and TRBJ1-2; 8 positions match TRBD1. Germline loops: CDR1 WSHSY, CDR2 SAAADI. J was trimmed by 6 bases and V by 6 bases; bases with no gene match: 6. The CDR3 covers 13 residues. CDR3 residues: CASRDPTGDGYTF. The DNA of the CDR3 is TGCGCCAGCAGGGACCCGACAGGGGATGGCTACACCTTC.

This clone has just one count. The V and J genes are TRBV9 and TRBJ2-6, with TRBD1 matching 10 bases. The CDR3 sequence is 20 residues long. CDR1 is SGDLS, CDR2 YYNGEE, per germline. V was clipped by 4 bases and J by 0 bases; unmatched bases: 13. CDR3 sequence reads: CASSRTPGGQGYSGANVLTF. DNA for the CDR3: TGTGCCAGCAGCCGAACACCGGGGGGACAGGGGTACTCTGGGGCCAACGTCCTGACTTTC.

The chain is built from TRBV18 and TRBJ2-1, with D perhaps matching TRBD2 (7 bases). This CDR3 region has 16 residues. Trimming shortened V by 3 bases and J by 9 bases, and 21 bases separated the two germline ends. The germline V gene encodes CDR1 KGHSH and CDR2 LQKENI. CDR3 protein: CASSPQRDSKGGEQFF. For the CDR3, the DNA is TGTGCCAGCTCACCCCAGCGGGACTCAAAGGGGGGTGAGCAGTTCTTC.

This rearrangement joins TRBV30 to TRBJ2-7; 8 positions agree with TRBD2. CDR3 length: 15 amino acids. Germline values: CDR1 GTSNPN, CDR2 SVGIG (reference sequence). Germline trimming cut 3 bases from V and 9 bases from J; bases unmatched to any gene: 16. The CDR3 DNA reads TGTGCCTGGAGGACCCTGCGGGGGGTAGGGGGTTGGCAGTACTTC. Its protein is CAWRTLRGVGGWQYF.

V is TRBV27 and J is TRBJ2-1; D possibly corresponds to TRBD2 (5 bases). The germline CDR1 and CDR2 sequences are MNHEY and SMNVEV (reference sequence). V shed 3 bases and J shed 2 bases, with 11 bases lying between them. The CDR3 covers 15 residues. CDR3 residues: CASSLASGAYNEQFF. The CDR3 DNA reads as TGTGCCAGCAGTTTGGCGAGCGGAGCCTACAATGAGCAGTTCTTC.

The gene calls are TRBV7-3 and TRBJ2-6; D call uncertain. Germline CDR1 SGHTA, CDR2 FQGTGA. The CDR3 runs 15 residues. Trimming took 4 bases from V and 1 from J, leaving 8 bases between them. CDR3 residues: CASSSTVSGANVLTF. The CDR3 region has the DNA TGTGCCAGCAGCTCCACGGTGTCTGGGGCCAACGTCCTGACTTTC. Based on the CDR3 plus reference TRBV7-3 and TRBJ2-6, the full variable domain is GAGVSQTPSNKVTEKGKYVELRCDPISGHTALYWYRQSLGQGPEFLIYFQGTGAADDSGLPNDRFFAVRPEGSVSTLKIQRTERGDSAVYLCASSSTVSGANVLTFGAGSRLTVL.

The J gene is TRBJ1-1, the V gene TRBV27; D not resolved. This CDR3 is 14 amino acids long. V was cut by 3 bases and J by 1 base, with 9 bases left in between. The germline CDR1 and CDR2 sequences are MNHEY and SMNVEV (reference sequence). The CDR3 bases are TGTGCCAGCAGTTTCGTCAGGCCGAACACTGAAGCTTTCTTT. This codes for CASSFVRPNTEAFF.

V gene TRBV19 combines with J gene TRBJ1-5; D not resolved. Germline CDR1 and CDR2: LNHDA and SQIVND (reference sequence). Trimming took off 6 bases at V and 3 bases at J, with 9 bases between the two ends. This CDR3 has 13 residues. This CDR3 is CASSRTPNQPQHF. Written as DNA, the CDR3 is TGTGCCAGTAGCCGGACTCCCAATCAGCCCCAGCATTTT. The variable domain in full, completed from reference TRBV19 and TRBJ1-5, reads DGGITQSPKYLFRKEGQNVTLSCEQNLNHDAMYWYRQDPGQGLRLIYYSQIVNDFQKGDIAEGYSVSREKKESFPLTVTSAQKNPTAFYLCASSRTPNQPQHFGDGTRLSIL.

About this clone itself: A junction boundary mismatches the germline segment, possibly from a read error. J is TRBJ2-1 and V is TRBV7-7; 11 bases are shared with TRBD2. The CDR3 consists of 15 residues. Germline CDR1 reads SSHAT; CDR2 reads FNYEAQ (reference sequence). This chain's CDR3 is CASSLGTSGYNEQFF. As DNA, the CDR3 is TGTGCTAGCAGCTTAGGGACTAGCGGTTACAATGAGCAGTTCTTC.

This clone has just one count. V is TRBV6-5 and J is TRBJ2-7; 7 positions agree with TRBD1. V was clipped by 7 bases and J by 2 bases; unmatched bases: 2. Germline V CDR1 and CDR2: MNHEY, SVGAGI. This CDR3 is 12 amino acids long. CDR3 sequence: CASKGQPYEQYF. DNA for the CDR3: TGTGCCAGCAAGGGACAGCCCTACGAGCAGTACTTC.

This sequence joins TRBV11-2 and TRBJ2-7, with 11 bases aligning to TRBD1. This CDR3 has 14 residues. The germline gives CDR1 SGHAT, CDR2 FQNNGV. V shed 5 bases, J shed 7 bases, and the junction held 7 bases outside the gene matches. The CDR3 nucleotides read TGTGCCAGCAGCCTTGGACAGGGGGCTTGGGAGCAGTACTTC. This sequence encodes CASSLGQGAWEQYF.

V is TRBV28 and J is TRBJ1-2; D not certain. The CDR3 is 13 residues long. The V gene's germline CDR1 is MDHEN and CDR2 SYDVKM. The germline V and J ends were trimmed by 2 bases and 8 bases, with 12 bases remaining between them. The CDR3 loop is CASSLGLTRGYTF. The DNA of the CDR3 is TGTGCCAGCAGTTTAGGCCTCACCCGCGGCTACACCTTC.

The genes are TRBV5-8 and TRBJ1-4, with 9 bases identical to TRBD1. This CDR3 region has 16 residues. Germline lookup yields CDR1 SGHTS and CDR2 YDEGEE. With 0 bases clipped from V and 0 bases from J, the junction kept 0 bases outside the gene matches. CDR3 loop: CASSLGTGATNEKLFF. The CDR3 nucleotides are TGTGCCAGCAGCTTGGGGACAGGGGCAACTAATGAAAAACTGTTTTTT.

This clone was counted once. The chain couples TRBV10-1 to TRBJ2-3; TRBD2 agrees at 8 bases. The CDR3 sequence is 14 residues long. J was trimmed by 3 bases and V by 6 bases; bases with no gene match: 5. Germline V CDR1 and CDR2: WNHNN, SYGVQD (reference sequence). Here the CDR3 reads CASRSGSGTDTQYF. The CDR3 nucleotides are TGCGCCAGCAGGAGCGGGAGTGGGACAGATACGCAGTATTTT.

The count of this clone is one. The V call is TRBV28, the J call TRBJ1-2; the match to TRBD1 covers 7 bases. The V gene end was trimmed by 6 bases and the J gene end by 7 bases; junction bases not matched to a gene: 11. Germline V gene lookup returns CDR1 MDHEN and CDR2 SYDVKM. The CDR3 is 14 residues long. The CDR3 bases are TGTGCCAGCAGCCCGGGACAGCCCCCTATTGGCTACACCTTC. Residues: CASSPGQPPIGYTF.

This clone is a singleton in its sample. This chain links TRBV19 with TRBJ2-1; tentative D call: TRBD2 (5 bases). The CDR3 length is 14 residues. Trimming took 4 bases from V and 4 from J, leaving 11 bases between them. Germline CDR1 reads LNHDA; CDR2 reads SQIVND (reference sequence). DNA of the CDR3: TGTGCCAGTAGTACAGGCAGAGGGTACAATGAGCAGTTCTTC. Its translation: CASSTGRGYNEQFF.

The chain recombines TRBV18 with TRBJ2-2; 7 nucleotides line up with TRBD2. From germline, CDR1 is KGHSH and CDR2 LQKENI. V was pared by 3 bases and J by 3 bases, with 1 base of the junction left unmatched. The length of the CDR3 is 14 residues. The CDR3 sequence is CASSPGGYTGELFF. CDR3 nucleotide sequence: TGTGCCAGCTCACCGGGAGGGTACACCGGGGAGCTGTTTTTT. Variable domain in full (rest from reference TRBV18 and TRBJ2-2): NAGVMQNPRHLVRRRGQEARLRCSPMKGHSHVYWYRQLPEEGLKFMVYLQKENIIDESGMPKERFSAEFPKEGPSILRIQQVVRGDSAAYFCASSPGGYTGELFFGEGSRLTVL.